The present TCR beta chain was sequenced within a study of shared clonotypes between healthy human individuals. Profiled with immunoSEQ multiplex PCR; TCRdb holds only in-frame clones, not every one. The sample comprises about 2.3 million clones, roughly 93% of which are singletons, and 0.39% rests with the top ten. Donors had no recently reported acute infections or vaccinations and were HIV-negative. Comments on this clone: Its antigen is not known.

The germline CDR1 and CDR2 sequences are SEHNR and FQNEAQ (reference sequence). The CDR3 has 16 residues. V shed 5 bases, J shed 9 bases, and the junction held 14 bases outside the gene matches. General study findings and limits: Sample collection involved blood only; tissue repertoires are likely different. Generation probabilities of non-shared clonotypes were lower (relative to those shared by all four donors).

The sequenced sample was naive CD4+ T cells from PBMCs. Described subset: CD45RA+ positively selected. The sequence derives from a man younger than 35 in good health. Some clones in this sample may be carry-over from other donors' samples. The chain uses TRBV7-9 and TRBJ2-1; 9 nucleotides match TRBD2. The CDR3 coding sequence is TGTGCCAGCAGCCCTTCCCTCGGGACTAGCAGCAGTGAGCAGTTCTTC. Residues: CASSPSLGTSSSEQFF.